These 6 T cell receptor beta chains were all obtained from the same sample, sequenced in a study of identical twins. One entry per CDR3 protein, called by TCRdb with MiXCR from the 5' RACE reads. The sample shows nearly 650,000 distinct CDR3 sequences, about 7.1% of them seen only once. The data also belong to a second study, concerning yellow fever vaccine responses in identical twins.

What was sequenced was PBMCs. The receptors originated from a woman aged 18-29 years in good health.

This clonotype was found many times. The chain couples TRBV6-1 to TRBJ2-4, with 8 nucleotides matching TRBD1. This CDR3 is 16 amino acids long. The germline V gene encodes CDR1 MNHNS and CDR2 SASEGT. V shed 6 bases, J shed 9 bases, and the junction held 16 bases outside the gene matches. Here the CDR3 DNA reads TGTGCCAGCAGCCCCCGGTTTGGACAGGGCTTGAGCATTCAGTACTTC. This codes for CASSPRFGQGLSIQYF.

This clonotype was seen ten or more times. This CDR3 is CASSLAGTSGTDEQFF. CDR3 nucleotides: TGCGCCAGCAGCCTCGCCGGGACTAGCGGGACCGATGAGCAGTTCTTC. The J gene is TRBJ2-1, the V gene TRBV4-1, with 13 bases fitting TRBD2. This CDR3 is built from 16 residues. Per germline, CDR1 MGHRA and CDR2 YSYEKL. V lost 4 bases and J lost 8; bases outside the gene matches: 8.

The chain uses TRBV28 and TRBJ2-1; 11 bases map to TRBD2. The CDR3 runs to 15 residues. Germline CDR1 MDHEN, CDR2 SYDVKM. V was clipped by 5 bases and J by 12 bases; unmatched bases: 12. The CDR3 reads CASSPGTSGNVGQFF. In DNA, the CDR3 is TGTGCCAGCAGTCCCGGGACTAGCGGAAATGTTGGGCAGTTCTTC.

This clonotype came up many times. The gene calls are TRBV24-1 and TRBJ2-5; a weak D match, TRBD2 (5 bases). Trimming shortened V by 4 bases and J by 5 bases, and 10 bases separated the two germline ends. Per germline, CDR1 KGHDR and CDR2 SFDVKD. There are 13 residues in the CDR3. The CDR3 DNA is TGTGCCACCAGTGACGGGGTCGTCGAGACCCAGTACTTC. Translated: CATSDGVVETQYF.

CDR3 loop: CSAGAQDRKIQETQYF. The CDR3 DNA reads as TGCAGTGCGGGGGCCCAGGACAGAAAAATCCAAGAGACCCAGTACTTC. The chain joins TRBV20-1 to TRBJ2-5, with a possible D match to TRBD1 (6 bases). V was shortened by 6 bases and J by 1 base, with 21 bases between the two germline ends. There are 16 residues in the CDR3. Germline V CDR1 and CDR2: DFQATT, SNEGSKA (reference sequence).

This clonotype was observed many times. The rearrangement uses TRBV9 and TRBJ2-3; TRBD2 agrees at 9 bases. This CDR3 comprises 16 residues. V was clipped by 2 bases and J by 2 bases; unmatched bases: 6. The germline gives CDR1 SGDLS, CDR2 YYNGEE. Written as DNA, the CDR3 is TGTGCCAGCAGCGTGCGGAGCGGGAGGATCACAGATACGCAGTATTTT. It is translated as CASSVRSGRITDTQYF.